This TCR beta chain came from a study of T cell changes during pregnancy in multiple sclerosis. Generated by immunoSEQ multiplex PCR, the TCRdb table keeps only in-frame clones and is missing some. This table has 35,000 to 40,000 clones, about 91% appearing once. The source of this sequence is a female donor with multiple sclerosis, enrolled in a pregnancy study. The sequencing used CD4+ T cells from peripheral blood mononuclear cells, collected in the third trimester of pregnancy.

CDR3: CASSRPRTERDGNQPQHF. CDR3 sequence (DNA): TGTGCCAGCAGCCGACCCAGGACAGAACGGGACGGCAATCAGCCCCAGCATTTT. The rearrangement links TRBV21-1 to TRBJ1-5; the table's TRBD1 call for D was not verified on the DNA. TRBV21-1 is a known pseudogene. The CDR3 sequence is 18 residues long.